The TCR beta chain under discussion was sequenced for a study of immune evolution from preneoplasia to lung adenocarcinoma. The study's findings and limits: Normal lung had the highest top T cell clone frequencies.

Sequencing used immunoSEQ multiplex PCR; TCRdb keeps in-frame clones, though not all of them. Found here are several thousand clones, roughly three quarters of them singletons; the top ten hold roughly 8.2%. H&E slides confirmed each diagnosis, reviewed by two pathologists independently. This CDR3 spans 14 amino acids. From germline, CDR1 is MDHEN and CDR2 SYDVKM. The germline V and J ends were trimmed by 1 base and 6 bases, with 12 bases remaining between them. Turning to this clone: Its antigen is unidentified.

The V gene is TRBV28, the J gene TRBJ1-1, with no clear D. The material sequenced was FFPE minimally invasive lung adenocarcinoma tissue. This receptor was identified in a person aged 70 to 79 with lung adenocarcinoma. CDR3 sequence reads: CASSLSADLSEAFF. CDR3 DNA sequence: TGTGCCAGCAGTTTATCGGCAGACCTCTCTGAAGCTTTCTTT. The entire variable domain, with the rest obtained from reference TRBV28 and TRBJ1-1, is as follows: DVKVTQSSRYLVKRTGEKVFLECVQDMDHENMFWYRQDPGLGLRLIYFSYDVKMKEKGDIPEGYSVSREKKERFSLILESASTNQTSMYLCASSLSADLSEAFFGQGTRLTVV.